This T cell receptor (beta chain) was profiled in a study of blood T cell repertoires in COVID-19. On the study more broadly: COVID-19 samples collected from the United States, Italy and Spain covered acute and convalescent phases. Sample material is recorded as cDNA or gDNA derived from T cells, B-cell-depleted T cells, or PBMCs.

In the original processing: Amplifying reference gene primers gave estimates of nucleated cell counts. The table came from immunoSEQ multiplex PCR; TCRdb's copy has only in-frame clones and leaves some out. V and J calls and clone size follow that table, whereas D and trimming were derived from the DNA. The table lists about 69,000 clones, 89% of them singletons. The V segment lost 2 bases and the J segment 5 bases; nucleotides outside the gene matches: 13. This CDR3 is 18 amino acids long. Germline lookup yields CDR1 SGHRS and CDR2 YFSETQ. This receptor was obtained from a woman in her forties or fifties with active COVID-19. The chain recombines TRBV5-1 with TRBJ2-5; 12 bases line up with TRBD1. The sequencing sample was made of peripheral blood. The CDR3 DNA is TGCGCCAGCAGCTTCGGGACAGGGGGCGCAATTCTCGGGGAGACCCAGTACTTC. It encodes CASSFGTGGAILGETQYF.